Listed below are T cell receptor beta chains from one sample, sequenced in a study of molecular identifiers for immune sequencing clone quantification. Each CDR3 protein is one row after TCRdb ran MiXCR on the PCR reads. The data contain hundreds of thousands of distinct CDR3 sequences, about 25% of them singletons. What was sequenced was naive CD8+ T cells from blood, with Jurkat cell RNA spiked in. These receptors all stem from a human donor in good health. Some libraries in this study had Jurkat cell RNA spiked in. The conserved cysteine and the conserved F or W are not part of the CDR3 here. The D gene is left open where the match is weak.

CDR3 protein: ASSKVLAGTRCGDTQY; J gene: TRBJ2-3; V gene: TRBV21-1; D gene: NA
CDR3 protein: ASRLVSVQNCTDTQY; J gene: TRBJ2-3; V gene: TRBV12-2; D gene: NA
CDR3 protein: SARAYPAPGDRGVSTDTQY; J gene: TRBJ2-3; V gene: TRBV20-1; D gene: TRBD1
CDR3 protein: ASSLVGAVHEQY; J gene: TRBJ2-7; V gene: TRBV5-6; D gene: NA
CDR3 protein: ASSRGLAISYEQY; J gene: TRBJ2-7; V gene: TRBV4-3; D gene: TRBD2
CDR3 protein: ATRPLAGNTDTQY; J gene: TRBJ2-3; V gene: TRBV24-1; D gene: TRBD2
CDR3 protein: ATGTLAVNQETQY; J gene: TRBJ2-5; V gene: TRBV24-1; D gene: NA
CDR3 protein: ASSLEGFTYEQY; J gene: TRBJ2-7; V gene: TRBV5-1; D gene: NA
CDR3 protein: ASRSPTSPGGYT; J gene: TRBJ1-2; V gene: TRBV5-3; D gene: NA
CDR3 protein: ASSDQNAEKLF; J gene: TRBJ1-4; V gene: TRBV7-9; D gene: NA
CDR3 protein: ASSPAYSAYEQY; J gene: TRBJ2-7; V gene: TRBV4-3; D gene: NA
CDR3 protein: ASLGLAAYEQY; J gene: TRBJ2-7; V gene: TRBV28; D gene: TRBD2
CDR3 protein: ASSITGGTETQY; J gene: TRBJ2-5; V gene: TRBV19; D gene: TRBD1
CDR3 protein: ASRGRGNEQF; J gene: TRBJ2-1; V gene: TRBV12-3/TRBV12-4; D gene: NA
CDR3 protein: ASSDIEGVGETQY; J gene: TRBJ2-5; V gene: TRBV5-1; D gene: NA
CDR3 protein: ASSVVVGSHGDRQY; J gene: TRBJ2-3; V gene: TRBV9; D gene: NA
CDR3 protein: ASRGDSQETQY; J gene: TRBJ2-5; V gene: TRBV5-1; D gene: TRBD1
CDR3 protein: ASSTGTSGETQY; J gene: TRBJ2-5; V gene: TRBV7-3; D gene: TRBD2
CDR3 protein: ASSVGFDQPQH; J gene: TRBJ1-5; V gene: TRBV9; D gene: NA
CDR3 protein: ASSQDHGGPTGELF; J gene: TRBJ2-2; V gene: TRBV4-3; D gene: NA
CDR3 protein: ASSLGWSYEQY; J gene: TRBJ2-7; V gene: TRBV7-6; D gene: NA
CDR3 protein: ASSQNPPGTGDYEQY; J gene: TRBJ2-7; V gene: TRBV4-1; D gene: TRBD1
CDR3 protein: ASSETPLGEYTGELF; J gene: TRBJ2-2; V gene: TRBV2; D gene: NA
CDR3 protein: SVVGGRVNYGYT; J gene: TRBJ1-2; V gene: TRBV29-1; D gene: NA
CDR3 protein: ASSQPDRDRTEAF; J gene: TRBJ1-1; V gene: TRBV7-9; D gene: TRBD1
CDR3 protein: ASSEWGATNSPLH; J gene: TRBJ1-6; V gene: TRBV2; D gene: NA
CDR3 protein: SARPGTSEITDTQY; J gene: TRBJ2-3; V gene: TRBV20-1; D gene: TRBD2
CDR3 protein: ASSPDSPADGYT; J gene: TRBJ1-2; V gene: TRBV4-3; D gene: NA
CDR3 protein: ASSFRTSGQPQH; J gene: TRBJ1-5; V gene: TRBV12-3/TRBV12-4; D gene: NA
CDR3 protein: ASSFPGTGHYEQY; J gene: TRBJ2-7; V gene: TRBV5-6; D gene: TRBD1
CDR3 protein: ASSDTGGPTEAF; J gene: TRBJ1-1; V gene: TRBV9; D gene: TRBD1
CDR3 protein: ASSSSQGPLAGKYTDTQY; J gene: TRBJ2-3; V gene: TRBV7-9; D gene: TRBD2
CDR3 protein: AWKMWDEQF; J gene: TRBJ2-1; V gene: TRBV30; D gene: NA
CDR3 protein: ASSLAMGPSAPQY; J gene: TRBJ2-3; V gene: TRBV12-3/TRBV12-4; D gene: NA
CDR3 protein: ACQMNTEAF; J gene: TRBJ1-1; V gene: TRBV30; D gene: NA
CDR3 protein: AISETTGGNQPQH; J gene: TRBJ1-5; V gene: TRBV10-3; D gene: TRBD1
CDR3 protein: ASSTYGGLAGPTDTQY; J gene: TRBJ2-3; V gene: TRBV7-9; D gene: TRBD2
CDR3 protein: ASSQGDANYGYT; J gene: TRBJ1-2; V gene: TRBV9; D gene: TRBD1
CDR3 protein: ASSVEGLEAF; J gene: TRBJ1-1; V gene: TRBV9; D gene: NA
CDR3 protein: SVEVEGASQPQH; J gene: TRBJ1-5; V gene: TRBV29-1; D gene: TRBD1
CDR3 protein: SAPTPRAMNTEAF; J gene: TRBJ1-1; V gene: TRBV20-1; D gene: NA